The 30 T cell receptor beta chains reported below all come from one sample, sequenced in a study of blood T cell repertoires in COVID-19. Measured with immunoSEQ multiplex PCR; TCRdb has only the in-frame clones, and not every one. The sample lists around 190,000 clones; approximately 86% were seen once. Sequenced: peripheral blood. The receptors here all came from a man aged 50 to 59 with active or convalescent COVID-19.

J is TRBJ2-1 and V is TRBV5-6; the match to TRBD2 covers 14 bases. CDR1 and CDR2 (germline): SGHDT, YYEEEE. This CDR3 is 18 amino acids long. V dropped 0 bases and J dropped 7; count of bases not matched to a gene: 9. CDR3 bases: TGTGCCAGCAGCTTGGTGGGGACTAGCGGGAGCATGTTGAATGAGCAGTTCTTC. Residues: CASSLVGTSGSMLNEQFF.

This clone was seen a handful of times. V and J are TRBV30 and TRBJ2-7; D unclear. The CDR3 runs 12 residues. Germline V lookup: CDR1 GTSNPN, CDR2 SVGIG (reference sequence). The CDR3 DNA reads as TGTGCTCACGAAACCGGCTCCTACGAGCAGTACTTC. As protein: CAHETGSYEQYF. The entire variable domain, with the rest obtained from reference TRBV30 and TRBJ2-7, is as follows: SQTIHQWPATLVQPVGSPLSLECTVEGTSNPNLYWYRQAAGRGLQLLFYSVGIGQISSEVPQNLSASRPQDRQFILSSKKLLLSDSGFYLCAHETGSYEQYFGPGTRLTVT.

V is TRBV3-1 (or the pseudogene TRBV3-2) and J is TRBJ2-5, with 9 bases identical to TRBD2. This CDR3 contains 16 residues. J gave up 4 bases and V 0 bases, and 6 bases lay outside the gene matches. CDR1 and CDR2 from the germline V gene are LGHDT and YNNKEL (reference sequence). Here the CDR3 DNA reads TGTGCCAGCAGCCAAGATAGGTTAGCGGGGGCAGAGACCCAGTACTTC. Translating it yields CASSQDRLAGAETQYF.

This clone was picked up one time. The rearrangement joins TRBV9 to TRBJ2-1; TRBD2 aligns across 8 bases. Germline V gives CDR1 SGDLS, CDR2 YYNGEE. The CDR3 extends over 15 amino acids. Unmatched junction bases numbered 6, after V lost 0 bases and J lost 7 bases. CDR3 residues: CASSVAPTSGNEQFF. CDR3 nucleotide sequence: TGTGCCAGCAGCGTAGCCCCTACTAGCGGAAATGAGCAGTTCTTC.

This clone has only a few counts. DNA of the CDR3: TGCGCCAGCAGTGAGCGAGCAACGATTGCTATGAATTGCTACGAGCAGTACTTC. Its translation: CASSERATIAMNCYEQYF. The chain employs TRBV10-1 and TRBJ2-7; D gene unclear. V dropped 2 bases and J dropped 3 bases, with 23 bases sitting between them. The CDR3 totals 18 residues. CDR1 and CDR2 (germline): WNHNN, SYGVQD (reference sequence).

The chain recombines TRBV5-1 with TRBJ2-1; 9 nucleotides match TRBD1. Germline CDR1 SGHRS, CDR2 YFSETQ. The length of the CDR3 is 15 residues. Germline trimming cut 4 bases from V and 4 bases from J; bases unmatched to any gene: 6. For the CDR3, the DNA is TGCGCCAGCAGCCTAACAGGGGGCAGATACAATGAGCAGTTCTTC. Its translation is CASSLTGGRYNEQFF. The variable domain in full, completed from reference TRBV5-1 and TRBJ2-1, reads KAGVTQTPRYLIKTRGQQVTLSCSPISGHRSVSWYQQTPGQGLQFLFEYFSETQRNKGNFPGRFSGRQFSNSRSEMNVSTLELGDSALYLCASSLTGGRYNEQFFGPGTRLTVL.

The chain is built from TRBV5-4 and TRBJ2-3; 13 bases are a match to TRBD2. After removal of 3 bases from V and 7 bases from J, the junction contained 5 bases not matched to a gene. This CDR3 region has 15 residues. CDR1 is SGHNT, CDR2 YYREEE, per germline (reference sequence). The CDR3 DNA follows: TGTGCCAGCAGCTCTGGGACTAGCGGGATTAATACGCAGTATTTT. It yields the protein CASSSGTSGINTQYF.

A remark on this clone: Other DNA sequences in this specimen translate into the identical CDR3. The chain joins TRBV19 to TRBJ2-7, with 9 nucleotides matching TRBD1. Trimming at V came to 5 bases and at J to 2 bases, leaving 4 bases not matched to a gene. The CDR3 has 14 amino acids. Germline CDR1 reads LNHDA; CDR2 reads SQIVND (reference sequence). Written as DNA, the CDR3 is TGTGCCAGTAGTTCCACAGGGGGCGCCTACGAGCAGTACTTC. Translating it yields CASSSTGGAYEQYF.

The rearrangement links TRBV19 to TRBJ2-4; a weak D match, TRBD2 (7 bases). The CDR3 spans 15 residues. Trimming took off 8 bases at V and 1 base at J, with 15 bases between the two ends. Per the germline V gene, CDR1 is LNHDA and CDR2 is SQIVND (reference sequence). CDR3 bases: TGTGCCAGTGAGAACAGGGAGGGGGCCAAAAACATTCAGTACTTC. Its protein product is CASENREGAKNIQYF.

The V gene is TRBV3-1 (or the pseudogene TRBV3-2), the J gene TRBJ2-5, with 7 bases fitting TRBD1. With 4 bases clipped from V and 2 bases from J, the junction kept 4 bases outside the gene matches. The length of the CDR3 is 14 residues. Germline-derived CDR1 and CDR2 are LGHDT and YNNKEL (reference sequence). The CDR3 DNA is TGTGCCAGCAGCCCATGGACAGGACAAGAGACCCAGTACTTC. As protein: CASSPWTGQETQYF.

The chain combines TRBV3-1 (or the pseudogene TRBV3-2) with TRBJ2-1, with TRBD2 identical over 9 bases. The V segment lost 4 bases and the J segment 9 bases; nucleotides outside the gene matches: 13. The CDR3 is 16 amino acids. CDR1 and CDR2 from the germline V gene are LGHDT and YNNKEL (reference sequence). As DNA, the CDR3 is TGTGCCAGCAGCCCTCCAGGGAGTGCGGGGGGGGGTGAGCAGTTCTTC. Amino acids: CASSPPGSAGGGEQFF.

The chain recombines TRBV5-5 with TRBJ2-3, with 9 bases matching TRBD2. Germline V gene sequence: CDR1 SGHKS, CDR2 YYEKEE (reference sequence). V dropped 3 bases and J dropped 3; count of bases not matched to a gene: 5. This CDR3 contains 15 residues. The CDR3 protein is CASSSGTSRTDTQYF. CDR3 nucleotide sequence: TGTGCCAGCAGCTCCGGGACTAGCCGGACAGATACGCAGTATTTT. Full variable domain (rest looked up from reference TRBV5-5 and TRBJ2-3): DAGVTQSPTHLIKTRGQQVTLRCSPISGHKSVSWYQQVLGQGPQFIFQYYEKEERGRGNFPDRFSARQFPNYSSELNVNALLLGDSALYLCASSSGTSRTDTQYFGPGTRLTVL.

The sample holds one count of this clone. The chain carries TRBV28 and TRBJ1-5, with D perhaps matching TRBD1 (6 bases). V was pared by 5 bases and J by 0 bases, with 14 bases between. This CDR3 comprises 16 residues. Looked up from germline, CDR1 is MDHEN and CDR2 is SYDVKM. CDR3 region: CASSQGTINSNQPQHF. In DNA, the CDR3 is TGTGCCAGCAGTCAGGGGACAATAAATAGCAATCAGCCCCAGCATTTT.

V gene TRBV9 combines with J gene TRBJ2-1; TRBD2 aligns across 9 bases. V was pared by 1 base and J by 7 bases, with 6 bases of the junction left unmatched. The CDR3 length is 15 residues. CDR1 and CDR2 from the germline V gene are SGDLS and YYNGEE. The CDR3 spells CASSVLAGTPNEQFF. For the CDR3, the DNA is TGTGCCAGCAGCGTACTAGCGGGGACCCCTAATGAGCAGTTCTTC.

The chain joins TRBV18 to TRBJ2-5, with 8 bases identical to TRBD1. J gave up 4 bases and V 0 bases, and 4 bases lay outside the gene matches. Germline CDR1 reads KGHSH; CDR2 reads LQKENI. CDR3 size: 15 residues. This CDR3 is CASSPPGTGGETQYF. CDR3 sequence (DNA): TGTGCCAGCTCACCACCGGGGACAGGAGGAGAGACCCAGTACTTC.

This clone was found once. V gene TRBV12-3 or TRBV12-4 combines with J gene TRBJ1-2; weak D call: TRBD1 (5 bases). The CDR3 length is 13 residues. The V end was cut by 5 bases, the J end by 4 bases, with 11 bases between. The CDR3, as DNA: TGTGCCAGCAGTCGGTCGGACATCTATGGCTACACCTTC. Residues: CASSRSDIYGYTF.

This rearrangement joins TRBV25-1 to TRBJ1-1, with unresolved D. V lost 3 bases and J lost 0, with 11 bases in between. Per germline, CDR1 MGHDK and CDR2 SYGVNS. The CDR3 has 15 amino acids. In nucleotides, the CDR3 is TGTGCCAGCAGTGACCCTAGACTCTTGAACACTGAAGCTTTCTTT. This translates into CASSDPRLLNTEAFF.

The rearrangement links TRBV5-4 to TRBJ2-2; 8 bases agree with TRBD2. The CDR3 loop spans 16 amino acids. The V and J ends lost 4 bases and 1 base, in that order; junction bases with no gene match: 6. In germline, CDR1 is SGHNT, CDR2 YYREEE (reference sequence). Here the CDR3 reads CASSLRTSGNTGELFF. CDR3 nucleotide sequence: TGTGCCAGCAGCCTACGCACTAGCGGGAACACCGGGGAGCTGTTTTTT.

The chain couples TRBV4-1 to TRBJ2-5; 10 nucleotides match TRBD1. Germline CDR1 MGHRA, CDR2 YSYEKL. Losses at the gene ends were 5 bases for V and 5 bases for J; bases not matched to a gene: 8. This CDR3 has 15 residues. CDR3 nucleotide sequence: TGCGCCAGCAGCAAAACGACAGGGGGCGGGGAGACCCAGTACTTC. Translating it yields CASSKTTGGGETQYF.

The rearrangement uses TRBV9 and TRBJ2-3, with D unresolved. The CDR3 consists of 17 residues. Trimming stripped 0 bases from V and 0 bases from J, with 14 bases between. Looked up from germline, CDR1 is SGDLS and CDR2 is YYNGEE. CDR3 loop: CASSVDLRLLSTDTQYF. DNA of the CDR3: TGTGCCAGCAGCGTAGACCTCCGGCTACTAAGCACAGATACGCAGTATTTT.

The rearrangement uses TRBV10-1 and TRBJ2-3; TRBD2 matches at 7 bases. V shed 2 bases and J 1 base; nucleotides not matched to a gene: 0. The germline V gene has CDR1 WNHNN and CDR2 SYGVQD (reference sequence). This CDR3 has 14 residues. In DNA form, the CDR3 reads TGCGCCAGCAGTGAGCTAGCGGGCACAGATACGCAGTATTTT. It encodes CASSELAGTDTQYF.

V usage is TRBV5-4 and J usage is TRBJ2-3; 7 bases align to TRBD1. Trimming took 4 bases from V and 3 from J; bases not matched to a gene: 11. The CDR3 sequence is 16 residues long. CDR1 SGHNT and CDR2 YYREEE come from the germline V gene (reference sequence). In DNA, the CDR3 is TGTGCCAGCAGCCGGCGCGAGACAGGGTCTACAGATACGCAGTATTTT. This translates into CASSRRETGSTDTQYF.

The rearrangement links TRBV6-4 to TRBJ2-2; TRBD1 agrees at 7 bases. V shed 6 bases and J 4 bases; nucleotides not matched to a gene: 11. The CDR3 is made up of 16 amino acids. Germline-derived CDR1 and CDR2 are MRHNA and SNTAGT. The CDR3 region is CASSSNPGGVTGELFF. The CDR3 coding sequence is TGTGCCAGCAGCTCTAATCCAGGGGGAGTCACCGGGGAGCTGTTTTTT.

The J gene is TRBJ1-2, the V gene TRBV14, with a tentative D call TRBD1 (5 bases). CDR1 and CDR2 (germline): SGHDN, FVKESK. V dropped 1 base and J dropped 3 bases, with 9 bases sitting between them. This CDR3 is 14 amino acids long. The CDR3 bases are TGTGCCAGCAGCCAAGGGGGCGGATACTATGGCTACACCTTC. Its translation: CASSQGGGYYGYTF. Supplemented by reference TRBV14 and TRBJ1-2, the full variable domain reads EAGVTQFPSHSVIEKGQTVTLRCDPISGHDNLYWYRRVMGKEIKFLLHFVKESKQDESGMPNNRFLAERTGGTYSTLKVQPAELEDSGVYFCASSQGGGYYGYTFGSGTRLTVV.

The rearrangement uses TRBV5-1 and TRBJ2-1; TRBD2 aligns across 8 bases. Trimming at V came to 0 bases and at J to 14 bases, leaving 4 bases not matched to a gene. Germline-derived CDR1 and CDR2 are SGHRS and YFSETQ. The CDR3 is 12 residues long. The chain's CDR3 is CASSLDLLAEFF. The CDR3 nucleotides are TGCGCCAGCAGCTTGGATCTACTAGCGGAGTTCTTC.

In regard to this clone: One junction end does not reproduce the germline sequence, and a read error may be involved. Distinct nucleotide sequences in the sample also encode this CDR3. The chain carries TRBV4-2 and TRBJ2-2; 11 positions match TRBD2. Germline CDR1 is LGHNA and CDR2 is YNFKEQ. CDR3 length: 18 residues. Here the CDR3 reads CASSQDWLAGGETGELFF. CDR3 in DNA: TGTGCCAGCAGCCAAGATTGGCTAGCGGGGGGCGAAACCGGGGAGCTATTTTTT.

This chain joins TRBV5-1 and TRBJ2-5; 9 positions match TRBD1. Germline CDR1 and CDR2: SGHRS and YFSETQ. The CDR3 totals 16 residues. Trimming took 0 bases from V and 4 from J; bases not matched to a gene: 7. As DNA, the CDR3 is TGCGCCAGCAGCTTGGGGGGGACAGGGCGTGGAGAGACCCAGTACTTC. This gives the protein CASSLGGTGRGETQYF.

CDR3 coding DNA: TGTGCCAGCAGTACAGGGTTCACTGAAGCTTTCTTT. Its protein product is CASSTGFTEAFF. The chain joins TRBV6-5 to TRBJ1-1; tentative D call: TRBD1 (6 bases). CDR1 is MNHEY, CDR2 SVGAGI, per germline. V gave up 5 bases and J gave up 4 bases, with 8 bases separating them. The CDR3 is made up of 12 amino acids.

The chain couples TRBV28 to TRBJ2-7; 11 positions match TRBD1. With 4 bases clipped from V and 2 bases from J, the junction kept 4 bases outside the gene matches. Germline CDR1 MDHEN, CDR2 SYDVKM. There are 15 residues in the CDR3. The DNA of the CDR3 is TGTGCCAGCAGTTCGCCGGGACAGGGGGCCTACGAGCAGTACTTC. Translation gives CASSSPGQGAYEQYF.

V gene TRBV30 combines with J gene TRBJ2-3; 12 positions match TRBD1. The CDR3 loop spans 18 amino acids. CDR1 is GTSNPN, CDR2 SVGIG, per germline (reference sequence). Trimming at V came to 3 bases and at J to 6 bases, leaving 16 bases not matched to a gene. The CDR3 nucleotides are TGTGCCTGGAGGGGGGCATGGGGACAGGGGGCTTTAGGTGATACGCAGTATTTT. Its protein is CAWRGAWGQGALGDTQYF. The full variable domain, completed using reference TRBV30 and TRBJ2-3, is SQTIHQWPATLVQPVGSPLSLECTVEGTSNPNLYWYRQAAGRGLQLLFYSVGIGQISSEVPQNLSASRPQDRQFILSSKKLLLSDSGFYLCAWRGAWGQGALGDTQYFGPGTRLTVL.